This T cell receptor (beta chain) was identified during a study of human T cells and chemical hapten exposure. V shed 4 bases, J shed 14 bases, and the junction held 10 bases outside the gene matches. Germline values: CDR1 SNHLY, CDR2 FYNNEI. CDR3 length: 13 amino acids. The time point: pre-sensitization, week 0. As to treatment: therapeutic diphenylcyclopropenone sensitization with weekly scalp DPC. TCRdb re-analysed the RACE reads in MiXCR, keeping a single row per CDR3 protein. The sample contains approximately 370,000 distinct CDR3 sequences, 5.5% of which appear only once. This clonotype was picked up many times.

The specimen was whole blood, collected in connection with sensitization to the hapten diphenylcyclopropenone (DPC). This clonotype originated in a woman aged 18-35 years with alopecia areata. Some clones in this sample may be carry-over from other donors' samples. This chain uses TRBV2 with TRBJ1-4; 7 bases align to TRBD1. CDR3 region: CASSGESLGQLFF. The DNA for the CDR3 is TGTGCCAGCAGTGGTGAGAGCTTGGGACAGCTGTTTTTT.